This TCR beta chain stems from a study of blood T cells in healthy people across ages. Germline lookup yields CDR1 SEHNR and CDR2 FQNEAQ (reference sequence). The CDR3 sequence is 14 residues long. The V end was cut by 4 bases, the J end by 5 bases, with 14 bases between. General observations from the study: The percentage of naive T cells correlated strongly with TCR beta diversity. Diversity figures based on one million T cells were deemed too low.

This clonotype was seen only a few times. The antigen is unknown. Extractions gave at least 5.5 micrograms of total RNA per sample. It was with a sample-barcoded 5' primer and a J-beta primer mix that a second PCR of roughly 7 to 12 cycles was run. From the 5' RACE reads, TCRdb called clonotypes with MiXCR, one entry per CDR3 protein. The sample yields around 580,000 distinct CDR3 sequences, more than 45% seen once. The chain joins TRBV7-9 to TRBJ1-1; D remains unclear. This clonotype was obtained from a man aged 80 or over in good health. The sample comprised blood. CDR3 DNA: TGTGCCAGCAGCTCACAAGGAGTTAGGACTGAAGCTTTCTTT. Amino acid sequence: CASSSQGVRTEAFF.